Only one count was recorded for the clone carrying this TCR beta chain. Per the germline V gene, CDR1 is LNHDA and CDR2 is SQIVND (reference sequence). The V segment lost 3 bases and the J segment 0 bases; nucleotides outside the gene matches: 5. There are 16 residues in the CDR3. TCRdb reanalyzed the PCR reads with MiXCR. The sample includes 30,000 or so clones, around 25% of them seen just once. The sample originates from a study of metastatic and nonmetastatic thyroid tumors. Every patient was untreated before thyroid surgery. The receptor was derived from a female donor with papillary thyroid cancer or a benign thyroid nodule (not recorded which). Some clones in this sample may be carry-over from other donors' samples. Sequencing used blood. This chain uses TRBV19 with TRBJ2-4, with TRBD2 matching 7 bases. CDR3 residues: CASSMGGVLAKNIQYF. The CDR3 DNA follows: TGTGCCAGTAGTATGGGGGGGGTGTTAGCCAAAAACATTCAGTACTTC.